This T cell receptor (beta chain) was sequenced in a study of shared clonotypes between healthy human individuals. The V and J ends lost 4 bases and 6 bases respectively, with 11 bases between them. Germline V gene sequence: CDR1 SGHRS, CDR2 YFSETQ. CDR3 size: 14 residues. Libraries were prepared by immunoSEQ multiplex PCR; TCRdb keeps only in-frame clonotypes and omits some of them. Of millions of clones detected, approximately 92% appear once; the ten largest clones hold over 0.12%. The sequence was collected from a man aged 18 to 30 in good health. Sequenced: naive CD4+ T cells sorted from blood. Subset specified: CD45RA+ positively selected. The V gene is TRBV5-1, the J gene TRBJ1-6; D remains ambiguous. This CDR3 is CASSPGGVNSPLHF. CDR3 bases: TGCGCCAGCAGCCCGGGCGGCGTTAATTCACCCCTCCACTTT.